What follows describes a single T cell receptor (beta chain). The antigen remains unidentified. The method was immunoSEQ multiplex PCR; TCRdb's version includes in-frame clones alone and lacks a portion of them. The sample lists approximately 90,000 clones; about 89% were seen once. There are 14 residues in the CDR3. V was clipped by 1 base and J by 4 bases, with 9 bases between them. The V gene's germline CDR1 is SGHDT and CDR2 YYEEEE. This entry comes from a study of OX40 agonist ivuxolimab in advanced cancers. Overall study context: The drug used for patients, ivuxolimab, was an agonistic anti-OX40 (CD134) antibody. Partial responses were achieved by three patients, one with hepatocellular carcinoma and two with cutaneous melanoma.

Regarding the study as a whole: Low normalized T-cell clonal expansion was additionally recorded for some nonresponders.

Patients were excluded for autoimmune disease history or systemic immunosuppression. This chain connects TRBV5-6 to TRBJ1-5; D uncertain. The TCR comes from an adult with an advanced solid tumor such as melanoma, head and neck, liver or kidney cancer. Sequenced here: CD4+ or CD8+ T cells sorted from blood, sampled in a trial of the OX40 agonist ivuxolimab. CDR3 nucleotide sequence: TGTGCCAGCAGCTTGTTTGGGGTTAATCAGCCCCAGCATTTT. As protein: CASSLFGVNQPQHF.